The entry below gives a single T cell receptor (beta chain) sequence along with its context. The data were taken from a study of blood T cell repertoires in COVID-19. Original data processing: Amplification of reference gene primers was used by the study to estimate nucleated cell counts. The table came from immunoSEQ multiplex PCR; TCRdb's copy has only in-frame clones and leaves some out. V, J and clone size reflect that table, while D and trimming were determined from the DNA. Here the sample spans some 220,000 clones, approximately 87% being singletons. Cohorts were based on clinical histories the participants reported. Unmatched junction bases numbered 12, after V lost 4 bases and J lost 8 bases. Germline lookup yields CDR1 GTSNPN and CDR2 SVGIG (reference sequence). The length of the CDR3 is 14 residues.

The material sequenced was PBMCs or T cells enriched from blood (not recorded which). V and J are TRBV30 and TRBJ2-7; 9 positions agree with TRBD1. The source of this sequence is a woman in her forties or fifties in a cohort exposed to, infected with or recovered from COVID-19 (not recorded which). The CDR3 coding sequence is TGTGCCTGGAAGGCAGGAGGACAGGGGTCCAAGCAGTACTTC. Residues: CAWKAGGQGSKQYF.